These 3 T cell receptor beta chains originate from one sample sequenced in a study of HIV-infected children after antiretroviral therapy interruption. A 3' RACE protocol on RNA, with unique molecular identifiers, produced the TCR library. TCRdb re-called the 3' RACE reads with MiXCR, one entry per CDR3 protein. The profile covers fewer than 8,000 distinct CDR3 sequences, with roughly 15% appearing a single time and roughly 15% taken by the ten largest. The treatment denotes: PENTA 11 planned treatment interruption arm or continuous ART arm. The sample was CD45RO+ CD8+ T cells from PBMCs, pooled from several time points, taken from a donor given antiretroviral therapy, either interrupted or continuous. As to subset: memory CD8+ CD45RO+ CD45RA- T cells. These receptors were obtained from a pool of human donors with HIV.

This clonotype was observed a few times. The chain is built from TRBV14 and TRBJ2-5; D remains unclear. Per the germline V gene, CDR1 is SGHDN and CDR2 is FVKESK. Deletions cut 3 bases from V and 3 bases from J, with 14 bases between. This CDR3 is 15 amino acids long. The CDR3 sequence is CASSHVLDHKETQYF. The CDR3 DNA sequence: TGTGCCAGCAGCCACGTTCTCGATCACAAAGAGACCCAGTACTTC.

This clonotype is medium-sized by share. The gene calls are TRBV5-5 and TRBJ1-1; D is possibly TRBD1 (6 bases). Germline V gene sequence: CDR1 SGHKS, CDR2 YYEKEE (reference sequence). Trimming removed 5 bases from V and 5 bases from J, with 13 bases in between. This CDR3 comprises 13 residues. CDR3 nucleotides: TGTGCCAGCAGGGGGACAATAGTTACTGAAGCTTTCTTT. Residues: CASRGTIVTEAFF.

This clonotype was counted ten times or more. The chain joins TRBV12-3 or TRBV12-4 to TRBJ2-1, with 7 bases lining up with TRBD1. This CDR3 comprises 13 residues. J was trimmed by 8 bases and V by 8 bases; bases with no gene match: 9. The CDR3 spells CASQTGLFDEQFF. The CDR3 DNA is TGTGCCAGCCAGACAGGGCTGTTTGATGAGCAGTTCTTC.